These 8 T cell receptor beta chains originate from one sample sequenced in a study of blood T cells in healthy people across ages. Primed by a sample-barcoded 5' primer and a J-beta primer mix, a second PCR proceeded for 7 to 11 cycles. TCRdb reanalysed the 5' RACE reads using MiXCR and keeps one entry per CDR3 protein. The table includes just under 900,000 distinct CDR3 sequences, 29% detected once. The specimen sequenced was blood. The receptor source for this set is a woman aged 80 or over in good health.

As for this clonotype: At one end the junction does not follow the germline gene, possibly because of a read error. This chain links TRBV4-2 with TRBJ2-2; TRBD1 matches 8 bases. Germline V gene sequence: CDR1 LGHNA, CDR2 YNFKEQ. This CDR3 is 19 amino acids long. The CDR3 reads CASSQVWAETGAISGEPFF. CDR3 DNA sequence: TGTGCCAGCAGCCAAGTGTGGGCCGAGACAGGGGCAATTTCCGGGGAGCCGTTTTTT.

This clonotype was seen at least ten times. The V gene is TRBV20-1, the J gene TRBJ1-2; D possibly corresponds to TRBD1 (5 bases). The CDR3 extends over 15 amino acids. Germline loops: CDR1 DFQATT, CDR2 SNEGSKA (reference sequence). The V and J ends lost 3 bases and 4 bases respectively, with 18 bases between them. DNA of the CDR3: TGCAGTGCTAGGGGTGGCAGCGGGGGTGGCTATGGCTACACCTTC. This encodes CSARGGSGGGYGYTF.

This clonotype showed up many times. The rearrangement uses TRBV6-2 or TRBV6-3 and TRBJ2-5; 12 positions match TRBD1. From germline, CDR1 is MNHEY and CDR2 SVGEGT. The CDR3 has 16 amino acids. V lost 3 bases and J lost 5; bases outside the gene matches: 7. The chain's CDR3 is CASSYRGQGARETQYF. As DNA, the CDR3 is TGTGCCAGCAGTTATAGGGGACAGGGGGCGCGGGAGACCCAGTACTTC.

A word on this clonotype: Since a much larger clone is just one base distant, this may be a read error. CDR3 sequence (DNA): TGTGCCAGCAGGGAGGAAGCTCAAGAGACCCAGTACTTC. This translates into CASREEAQETQYF. The chain joins TRBV2 to TRBJ2-5, with TRBD2 as a possible D gene (5 bases). From germline, CDR1 is SNHLY and CDR2 FYNNEI. The germline V and J ends were trimmed by 6 bases and 2 bases, with 10 bases remaining between them. CDR3 length: 13 amino acids.

V is TRBV7-2 and J is TRBJ1-5, with D hard to call. This CDR3 is 13 amino acids long. Trimming cost V 2 bases and J 7 bases, with 9 bases left between them. CDR1 is SGHTA, CDR2 FQGNSA, per germline. The DNA of the CDR3 is TGTGCCAGCAGCTTATCCATTCGGCAGCCCCAGCATTTT. This encodes CASSLSIRQPQHF.

There are a few counts of this clonotype. At one end, the junction sequence differs from germline, possibly due to a read error. This chain connects TRBV10-1 to TRBJ2-4, with D perhaps TRBD2 (6 bases). The DNA end is a closer match to TRBJ2-7, so the J assignment may be wrong. Germline CDR1 reads WNHNN; CDR2 reads SYGVQD (reference sequence). The CDR3 has 12 residues. The CDR3 spells CANSYGGNEQYF. The CDR3 region has the DNA TGCGCCAACAGTTATGGGGGGAACGAGCAGTACTTC.

This clonotype has ten or more counts. This chain uses TRBV20-1 with TRBJ1-2, with TRBD1 identical over 7 bases. Germline V gene data show CDR1 as DFQATT and CDR2 as SNEGSKA (reference sequence). CDR3 length: 12 amino acids. V shed 4 bases, J shed 8 bases, and the junction held 7 bases outside the gene matches. In nucleotides, the CDR3 is TGCAGTGCTAAAACAGGGGTGTTCGGCTACACCTTC. This encodes CSAKTGVFGYTF.

This clonotype was seen repeatedly, ten times or more. The chain combines TRBV5-1 with TRBJ2-6; D may be TRBD2 (5 bases). Germline CDR1 and CDR2: SGHRS and YFSETQ. V lost 7 bases and J 1 base, leaving 15 bases between the germline ends. This CDR3 comprises 16 residues. CDR3 sequence: CASLAGGSSGANVLTF. DNA for the CDR3: TGCGCCAGCTTGGCGGGCGGCTCTTCTGGGGCCAACGTCCTGACTTTC.